This T cell receptor (beta chain) comes out of a study of blood T cells in healthy people across ages. This clonotype was seen more than once but under ten times. The CDR3 extends over 11 amino acids. Germline assignment: CDR1 SQVTM and CDR2 ANQGSEA. V was trimmed by 5 bases and J by 6 bases, leaving 10 bases between them. A J-beta primer mix and a sample-barcoded 5' primer were used in a second PCR of about 6 to 12 cycles. TCRdb reprocessed the 5' RACE reads with MiXCR, giving one entry per CDR3 protein. Here the sample spans fewer than 800,000 distinct CDR3 sequences, about 25% being singletons. The same data also went into a second study, on T cells of mothers and their children.

The sequence was obtained from a boy aged 5-17 years in good health. V and J are TRBV29-1 and TRBJ1-2; D uncertain. Sequenced sample: blood. The CDR3 here is CSVRSPNGYTF. In nucleotides, the CDR3 is TGCAGCGTTCGATCACCCAATGGCTACACCTTC.